The 27 T cell receptor beta chains listed next were all sequenced from one sample in a study of blood T cell repertoires in COVID-19. The repertoire was sequenced with immunoSEQ multiplex PCR; TCRdb's copy has only in-frame clones and lacks some. The sample records 150,000 to 200,000 clones, approximately 84% being singletons. Sequencing input: peripheral blood. Receptors were obtained from a woman older than 75 with acute or convalescent COVID-19.

This chain links TRBV11-2 with TRBJ2-7; 7 bases fit TRBD1. After removal of 1 base from V and 4 bases from J, the junction contained 4 bases not matched to a gene. The CDR3 extends over 14 amino acids. Germline CDR1 and CDR2: SGHAT and FQNNGV. The CDR3 nucleotides are TGTGCCAGCAGCTTAGTCAGGGGGAGTTACGAGCAGTACTTC. Protein product: CASSLVRGSYEQYF.

This rearrangement joins TRBV7-9 to TRBJ2-1, with 11 bases lining up with TRBD2. Germline V CDR1 and CDR2: SEHNR, FQNEAQ (reference sequence). The length of the CDR3 is 17 residues. V was clipped by 5 bases and J by 5 bases; unmatched bases: 11. Here the CDR3 DNA reads TGTGCCAGCAGCCCGGGGGGTACTAGCGGGAGTAACAATGAGCAGTTCTTC. Its translation is CASSPGGTSGSNNEQFF.

The V and J genes are TRBV10-3 and TRBJ1-2; D gene uncertain. This CDR3 has 11 residues. CDR1 and CDR2 (germline): ENHRY, SYGVKD. V was trimmed by 3 bases and J by 8 bases, leaving 7 bases between them. CDR3 amino acids: CAISDTQGYTF. In DNA, the CDR3 is TGTGCCATCAGTGACACACAAGGCTACACCTTC.

The genes are TRBV6-5 and TRBJ2-7; TRBD1 matches 7 bases. Trimming took 6 bases from V and 3 from J; bases not matched to a gene: 11. CDR3 size: 15 residues. Germline V gene lookup returns CDR1 MNHEY and CDR2 SVGAGI. The CDR3 DNA reads TGTGCCAGCAGCCCCAGGGGGAGCGGTTACTACGAGCAGTACTTC. Translating it yields CASSPRGSGYYEQYF.

This clone was detected only a few times. This rearrangement joins TRBV24-1 to TRBJ2-1; 10 bases map to TRBD2. CDR3 length: 16 amino acids. The germline CDR1 and CDR2 sequences are KGHDR and SFDVKD. J gave up 4 bases and V 2 bases, and 4 bases lay outside the gene matches. CDR3 sequence: CATSDSTSGLYNEQFF. Written as DNA, the CDR3 is TGTGCCACCAGTGATTCGACTAGCGGGCTTTACAATGAGCAGTTCTTC.

The chain uses TRBV9 and TRBJ1-1; the match to TRBD1 covers 10 bases. The CDR3 contains 17 residues. Germline lookup yields CDR1 SGDLS and CDR2 YYNGEE. V lost 2 bases, J lost 1 base, and 8 bases stayed unmatched. The CDR3 region is CASSVLPGTGENTEAFF. The CDR3 DNA is TGTGCCAGCAGCGTTCTTCCCGGGACAGGGGAGAACACTGAAGCTTTCTTT.

V usage is TRBV12-3 or TRBV12-4 and J usage is TRBJ2-4; D not certain. Trimming took 0 bases from V and 5 from J, leaving 5 bases between them. The CDR3 extends over 13 amino acids. The CDR3 sequence is CASSLAAQNIQYF. CDR3 DNA: TGTGCCAGCAGTTTAGCGGCTCAAAACATTCAGTACTTC.

This clone was recorded only once. The chain recombines TRBV7-8 with TRBJ2-1; 9 bases align to TRBD1. This CDR3 comprises 15 residues. The germline V gene has CDR1 SGHVS and CDR2 FQNEAQ. The ends lost 5 bases at V and 4 bases at J; junction bases unmatched: 6. This chain's CDR3 is CASSPRDRAYNEQFF. In DNA form, the CDR3 reads TGTGCCAGCAGCCCTCGGGACAGGGCGTACAATGAGCAGTTCTTC. Variable domain in full (rest from reference TRBV7-8 and TRBJ2-1): GAGVSQSPRYKVAKRGQDVALRCDPISGHVSLFWYQQALGQGPEFLTYFQNEAQLDKSGLPSDRFFAERPEGSVSTLKIQRTQQEDSAVYLCASSPRDRAYNEQFFGPGTRLTVL.

The rearrangement joins TRBV2 to TRBJ2-2, with a possible D match to TRBD2 (6 bases). The CDR3 is made up of 15 amino acids. Trimming left V 6 bases short and J 5 bases short, with 16 bases between. From germline, CDR1 is SNHLY and CDR2 FYNNEI. The CDR3 DNA is TGTGCCAGCAGGTACCGGGACTTTGGGACCGGGGAGCTGTTTTTT. Encoded protein: CASRYRDFGTGELFF.

The rearrangement joins TRBV7-8 to TRBJ1-6, with a weak D call TRBD1 (5 bases). Germline V gene lookup returns CDR1 SGHVS and CDR2 FQNEAQ. The CDR3 is 14 amino acids. With 5 bases removed from V and 14 bases from J, the gap between germline ends came to 19 bases. In DNA form, the CDR3 reads TGTGCCAGCAGCCCCCGTGGGACTATTAAATCCCTCCACTTT. Translated, it gives CASSPRGTIKSLHF.

V and J are TRBV2 and TRBJ2-1; 7 bases agree with TRBD2. After removal of 4 bases from V and 4 bases from J, the junction contained 7 bases not matched to a gene. The CDR3 length is 15 residues. Germline-derived CDR1 and CDR2 are SNHLY and FYNNEI. CDR3 nucleotides: TGTGCCAGCAGTGTGGGGAGGGCTTCTTACAATGAGCAGTTCTTC. As protein: CASSVGRASYNEQFF.

This sequence joins TRBV15 and TRBJ2-3, with a weak D call TRBD2 (6 bases). The CDR3 has 15 amino acids. Germline loops: CDR1 LNHNV, CDR2 YYDKDF (reference sequence). Trimming removed 1 base from V and 3 bases from J, with 11 bases in between. DNA for the CDR3: TGTGCCACCAGCAGAGGCGATGGAGGGACAGATACGCAGTATTTT. This encodes CATSRGDGGTDTQYF.

This clone was seen a handful of times. The CDR3 loop reads CASSLWTSGEQYF. The DNA of the CDR3 is TGTGCCAGCAGTTTATGGACTAGTGGCGAGCAGTACTTC. The chain has TRBV28 and TRBJ2-7; D is possibly TRBD2 (6 bases). The germline V gene encodes CDR1 MDHEN and CDR2 SYDVKM. The CDR3 extends over 13 amino acids. The V gene lost 0 bases and the J gene lost 6 bases, with 9 bases spanning the gap.

This sequence joins TRBV6-5 and TRBJ2-1, with TRBD2 as a possible D gene (6 bases). The CDR3 has 14 residues. V was clipped by 10 bases and J by 6 bases, with 19 bases between them. Germline loops: CDR1 MNHEY, CDR2 SVGAGI. The DNA of the CDR3 is TGTGCCACCACCCCCGGGGGAGTCTTCAATGAGCAGTTCTTC. This gives the protein CATTPGGVFNEQFF.

V is TRBV24-1 and J is TRBJ2-3; 7 nucleotides align to TRBD2. The CDR3 is 17 amino acids. Germline V CDR1 and CDR2: KGHDR, SFDVKD. V gave up 2 bases and J gave up 2 bases; unmatched junction bases: 9. The CDR3 here is CATSDSSEGLYTDTQYF. DNA for the CDR3: TGTGCCACCAGTGATTCCAGCGAGGGACTATACACAGATACGCAGTATTTT.

The chain links TRBV6-2 or TRBV6-3 to TRBJ2-1; a possible D gene is TRBD2 (5 bases). In germline, CDR1 is MNHEY, CDR2 SVGEGT. Trimming left V 0 bases short and J 2 bases short, with 5 bases between. The CDR3 has 14 residues. DNA of the CDR3: TGTGCCAGCAGTTACTCAGCGGCCTACAATGAGCAGTTCTTC. Encoded protein: CASSYSAAYNEQFF.

V usage is TRBV2 and J usage is TRBJ2-6; D is perhaps TRBD2 (6 bases). This CDR3 is 14 amino acids long. Trimming took 6 bases from V and 3 from J, leaving 9 bases between them. CDR1 and CDR2 from the germline V gene are SNHLY and FYNNEI. CDR3 nucleotides: TGTGCCAGCAGCCAGGGAGGTGGGGCCAACGTCCTGACTTTC. This gives the protein CASSQGGGANVLTF. The variable domain in full, completed from reference TRBV2 and TRBJ2-6, reads EPEVTQTPSHQVTQMGQEVILRCVPISNHLYFYWYRQILGQKVEFLVSFYNNEISEKSEIFDDQFSVERPDGSNFTLKIRSTKLEDSAMYFCASSQGGGANVLTFGAGSRLTVL.

This chain connects TRBV7-9 to TRBJ1-1; D perhaps matches TRBD1 (5 bases). Germline CDR1 and CDR2: SEHNR and FQNEAQ (reference sequence). The CDR3 length is 15 residues. Trimming cost V 6 bases and J 1 base, with 15 bases left between them. CDR3 amino acids: CASSSRQPGNTEAFF. CDR3 nucleotides: TGTGCCAGCAGTTCCAGACAGCCAGGGAACACTGAAGCTTTCTTT. The full variable domain, with the rest looked up from reference TRBV7-9 and TRBJ1-1, is DTGVSQNPRHKITKRGQNVTFRCDPISEHNRLYWYRQTLGQGPEFLTYFQNEAQLEKSRLLSDRFSAERPKGSFSTLEIQRTEQGDSAMYLCASSSRQPGNTEAFFGQGTRLTVV.

This clone occurred a few times. The rearrangement links TRBV7-8 to TRBJ2-2, with 10 bases matching TRBD2. This CDR3 has 15 amino acids. Germline loops: CDR1 SGHVS, CDR2 FQNEAQ. V was clipped by 2 bases and J by 5 bases; unmatched bases: 2. The CDR3 DNA sequence: TGTGCCAGCAGCTTATTAGCGGGAGGTACCGGGGAGCTGTTTTTT. Translation gives CASSLLAGGTGELFF.

This sequence joins TRBV5-1 and TRBJ1-2, with 7 bases matching TRBD1. Trimming removed 4 bases from V and 5 bases from J; junction bases left unmatched: 11. Germline V CDR1 and CDR2: SGHRS, YFSETQ. The CDR3 loop spans 15 amino acids. The CDR3 DNA sequence: TGCGCCAGCAGCACCGGACAGGACGAAGGATATGGCTACACCTTC. This gives the protein CASSTGQDEGYGYTF.

The V and J genes are TRBV3-1 (or the pseudogene TRBV3-2) and TRBJ1-5, with D possibly being TRBD1 (6 bases). V dropped 0 bases and J dropped 0 bases, with 24 bases sitting between them. Germline loops: CDR1 LGHDT, CDR2 YNNKEL (reference sequence). CDR3 length: 21 residues. The CDR3 DNA reads TGTGCCAGCAGCCAAGAGCCCTTACAGGGTAAATCCGCCTTTAGCAATCAGCCCCAGCATTTT. Translated, it gives CASSQEPLQGKSAFSNQPQHF.

V gene TRBV27 combines with J gene TRBJ2-7; 10 nucleotides line up with TRBD1. Germline CDR1 MNHEY, CDR2 SMNVEV (reference sequence). This CDR3 spans 15 amino acids. V lost 6 bases and J lost 5; bases outside the gene matches: 10. Written as DNA, the CDR3 is TGTGCCAGCAGAGTTGACAGGGGGCGATTACACGAGCAGTACTTC. Protein sequence: CASRVDRGRLHEQYF.

The chain has TRBV27 and TRBJ2-7; 10 positions agree with TRBD2. This CDR3 region has 14 residues. With V trimmed by 8 bases and J by 3 bases, 7 bases remained unmatched. Germline V CDR1 and CDR2: MNHEY, SMNVEV (reference sequence). The CDR3 DNA reads TGTGCCAGCCAATGGGCTAGCGGGAGCTACGAGCAGTACTTC. It yields the protein CASQWASGSYEQYF.

The chain carries TRBV5-1 and TRBJ2-3; D is unresolved. The length of the CDR3 is 14 residues. V shed 4 bases and J shed 6 bases, with 15 bases lying between them. Looked up from germline, CDR1 is SGHRS and CDR2 is YFSETQ. The CDR3 coding sequence is TGCGCCAGCAGCGTGACAAATCAGGTGGATACGCAGTATTTT. It encodes CASSVTNQVDTQYF.

The chain employs TRBV7-8 and TRBJ1-5; D is undetermined. The CDR3 length is 13 residues. V lost 3 bases to trimming and J lost 5 bases, with 8 bases between them. Germline V gives CDR1 SGHVS, CDR2 FQNEAQ. The CDR3 DNA sequence: TGTGCCAGCAGCTTCAGGTCGGATCAGCCCCAGCATTTT. This gives the protein CASSFRSDQPQHF.

This rearrangement joins TRBV18 to TRBJ1-1; possibly TRBD1 for D (5 bases). The CDR3 has 15 residues. Trimming shortened V by 0 bases and J by 0 bases, and 8 bases separated the two germline ends. Germline values: CDR1 KGHSH, CDR2 LQKENI. In DNA form, the CDR3 reads TGTGCCAGCTCACCACCCGACAGAGTGAACACTGAAGCTTTCTTT. Translated: CASSPPDRVNTEAFF.

The gene calls are TRBV5-1 and TRBJ2-3; TRBD1 aligns across 7 bases. This CDR3 contains 13 residues. Germline trimming cut 7 bases from V and 3 bases from J; bases unmatched to any gene: 5. Germline values: CDR1 SGHRS, CDR2 YFSETQ. CDR3 in amino acids: CASRNRGTDTQYF. The CDR3 DNA is TGCGCCAGCCGGAACAGGGGAACAGATACGCAGTATTTT.